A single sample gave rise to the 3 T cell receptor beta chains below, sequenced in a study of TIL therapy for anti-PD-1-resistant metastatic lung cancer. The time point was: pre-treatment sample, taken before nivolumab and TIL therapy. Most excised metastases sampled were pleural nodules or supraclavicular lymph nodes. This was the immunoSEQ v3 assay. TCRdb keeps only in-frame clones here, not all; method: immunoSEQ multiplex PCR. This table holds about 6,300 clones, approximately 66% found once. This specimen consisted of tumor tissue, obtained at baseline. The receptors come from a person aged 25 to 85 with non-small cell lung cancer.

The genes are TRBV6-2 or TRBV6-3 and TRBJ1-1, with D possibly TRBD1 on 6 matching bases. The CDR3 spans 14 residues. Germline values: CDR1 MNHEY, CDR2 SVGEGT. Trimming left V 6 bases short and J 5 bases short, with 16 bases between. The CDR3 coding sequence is TGTGCCAGCAGCCCCTCGGACAGAAGAACTGAAGCTTTCTTT. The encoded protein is CASSPSDRRTEAFF.

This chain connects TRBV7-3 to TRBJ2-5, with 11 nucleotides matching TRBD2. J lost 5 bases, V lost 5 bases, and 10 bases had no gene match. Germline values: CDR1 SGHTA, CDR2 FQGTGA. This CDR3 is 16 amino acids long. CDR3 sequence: CASSASLAGGEETQYF. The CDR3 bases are TGTGCCAGCAGCGCATCGCTAGCGGGGGGCGAGGAGACCCAGTACTTC.

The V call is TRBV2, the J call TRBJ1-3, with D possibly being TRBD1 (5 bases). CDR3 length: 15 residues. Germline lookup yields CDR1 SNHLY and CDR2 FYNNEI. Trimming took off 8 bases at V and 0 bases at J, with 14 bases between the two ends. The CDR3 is CASYEGHFSGNTIYF. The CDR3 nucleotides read TGTGCCAGCTATGAAGGACACTTCTCTGGAAACACCATATATTTT.